Sequencing of this T cell receptor (beta chain) was carried out in a study of OX40 agonist ivuxolimab in advanced cancers. Study summary: Ivuxolimab is a fully human IgG2 antibody that activates OX40 (CD134). Partial responses were achieved by three patients: one hepatocellular carcinoma, two cutaneous melanoma.

General study findings and limits: Still undetermined is the antigen specificity of the expanded peripheral T cells.

CDR3 length equals 15 residues. Trimming cost V 3 bases and J 2 bases, with 13 bases left between them. Germline values: CDR1 SGHRS, CDR2 YFSETQ. Remarks on this clone: The target antigen is unknown.

People who had autoimmune disease history or systemic immunosuppression were excluded. TCRdb's table, derived via immunoSEQ multiplex PCR, lists solely in-frame clones and lacks some. The sample yields 80,000 or so clones, around four fifths seen once. Sample: CD4+ or CD8+ T cells sorted from blood, taken in a trial of the OX40 agonist ivuxolimab. The clonotype originates from an adult with an advanced solid tumor such as melanoma, head and neck, liver or kidney cancer. The rearrangement links TRBV5-1 to TRBJ2-3; perhaps TRBD1 as D (6 bases). CDR3 sequence (DNA): TGCGCCAGCAGCTACCGGGACATAATCACAGATACGCAGTATTTT. Its translation is CASSYRDIITDTQYF.